The clone carrying this T cell receptor beta chain was seen a single time. The data were taken from a study of OX40 agonist ivuxolimab in advanced cancers. Profiling relied on immunoSEQ multiplex PCR, and the TCRdb table lists in-frame clones only, not all of them. The sample contains some 10,000 clones, 65% to 70% of which appear only once. The germline CDR1 and CDR2 sequences are SNHLY and FYNNEI. The CDR3 has 13 residues. Material: CD4+ or CD8+ T cells sorted from blood, obtained in a trial of the OX40 agonist ivuxolimab. The source of this sequence is an adult with an advanced solid tumor such as melanoma, head and neck, liver or kidney cancer. The V and J genes are TRBV2 and TRBJ1-2; D remains unclear. The CDR3 protein is CVIADEANYGYTF. DNA of the CDR3: TGTGTCATTGCGGACGAAGCTAACTATGGCTACACCTTC.